This passage covers 20 T cell receptor beta chains from one sample sequenced in a study of regulatory T cells in long-lasting Graves disease. CDR3 regions were amplified by Arm-PCR using iRepertoire HTBI primers to build TCR beta libraries. TCRdb itself ran the multiplex PCR reads through MiXCR, one entry per CDR3 protein. There are around 400,000 distinct CDR3 sequences in the sample; about a quarter occur only once, and around 26% lies in the top ten. Time point given: persistent/refractory GD, antithyroid drugs over 5 years with positive TRAb. PBMC-extracted RNA yielded the TCR library. The specimen was peripheral blood mononuclear cells (PBMCs), collected when the disease was refractory, from a patient treated with antithyroid drugs. The receptors come from a female donor with Graves disease.

This clonotype was picked up many times. The V call is TRBV24-1, the J call TRBJ1-5, with D perhaps TRBD1 (6 bases). V lost 5 bases and J 9 bases, leaving 16 bases between the germline ends. Germline values: CDR1 KGHDR, CDR2 SFDVKD. The CDR3 has 14 amino acids. The CDR3 reads CATSVSGAVWPQHF. CDR3 coding DNA: TGTGCCACCAGTGTATCAGGGGCCGTGTGGCCCCAGCATTTT.

Many counts were recorded for this clonotype. The gene calls are TRBV7-2 and TRBJ2-7, with D perhaps TRBD1 or TRBD2 (7 bases each). Trimming shortened V by 6 bases and J by 3 bases, and 15 bases separated the two germline ends. This CDR3 contains 14 residues. Germline CDR1 and CDR2: SGHTA and FQGNSA. The CDR3 protein is CASRKQGGNYEQYF. As DNA, the CDR3 is TGTGCCAGCAGAAAGCAGGGGGGGAACTACGAGCAGTACTTC.

This clonotype was found many times. The chain combines TRBV12-3 or TRBV12-4 with TRBJ2-7; no firm D call. The CDR3 spans 14 residues. V was shortened by 5 bases and J by 0 bases, with 11 bases between the two germline ends. In DNA, the CDR3 is TGTGCCAGCAGTCCCAGCGTATCCTCCTACGAGCAGTACTTC. As protein: CASSPSVSSYEQYF.

This clonotype occurred a few times. V is TRBV29-1 and J is TRBJ2-5; D perhaps matches TRBD1 (6 bases). Germline values: CDR1 SQVTM, CDR2 ANQGSEA. The V end was cut by 2 bases, the J end by 5 bases, with 15 bases between. This CDR3 has 14 amino acids. The CDR3 DNA is TGCAGCGTTGAATTTGGACAGAATTTGGAGACCCAGTACTTC. Protein product: CSVEFGQNLETQYF. Full variable domain (rest looked up from reference TRBV29-1 and TRBJ2-5): SAVISQKPSRDICQRGTSLTIQCQVDSQVTMMFWYRQQPGQSLTLIATANQGSEATYESGFVIDKFPISRPNLTFSTLTVSNMSPEDSSIYLCSVEFGQNLETQYFGPGTRLLVL.

This clonotype was counted between two and nine times. V is TRBV28 and J is TRBJ1-4; 7 bases fit TRBD1. The length of the CDR3 is 15 residues. Germline CDR1 reads MDHEN; CDR2 reads SYDVKM. With 6 bases clipped from V and 3 bases from J, the junction kept 7 bases outside the gene matches. CDR3 sequence: CASSSNRGPNEKLFF. CDR3 in DNA: TGTGCCAGCAGCTCTAACAGGGGACCTAATGAAAAACTGTTTTTT.

This chain joins TRBV14 and TRBJ1-2; 7 nucleotides agree with TRBD1. Germline V gene sequence: CDR1 SGHDN, CDR2 FVKESK. The V gene end was trimmed by 0 bases and the J gene end by 4 bases; junction bases not matched to a gene: 5. This CDR3 contains 15 residues. The CDR3 bases are TGTGCCAGCAGCCAAGACTGGGGACAGTTCTATGGCTACACCTTC. Its protein product is CASSQDWGQFYGYTF. The full variable domain, its missing parts supplied by reference TRBV14 and TRBJ1-2, is EAGVTQFPSHSVIEKGQTVTLRCDPISGHDNLYWYRRVMGKEIKFLLHFVKESKQDESGMPNNRFLAERTGGTYSTLKVQPAELEDSGVYFCASSQDWGQFYGYTFGSGTRLTVV.

This clonotype has more than one count but fewer than ten. This chain connects TRBV20-1 to TRBJ2-5; 10 bases fit TRBD1. V dropped 0 bases and J dropped 5; count of bases not matched to a gene: 9. The length of the CDR3 is 16 residues. The germline CDR1 and CDR2 sequences are DFQATT and SNEGSKA (reference sequence). CDR3 residues: CSARDSGTGVRETQYF. In DNA, the CDR3 is TGCAGTGCTAGAGATTCCGGGACAGGGGTCCGCGAGACCCAGTACTTC.

This clonotype has a count of ten or more. The CDR3 here is CSARDLTSGSLIGETQYF. In nucleotides, the CDR3 is TGCAGTGCTAGAGATCTGACTAGCGGGAGTCTGATTGGAGAGACCCAGTACTTC. This chain connects TRBV20-1 to TRBJ2-5, with 12 nucleotides matching TRBD2. CDR1 and CDR2 from the germline V gene are DFQATT and SNEGSKA (reference sequence). Trimming removed 0 bases from V and 4 bases from J; junction bases left unmatched: 12. CDR3 length equals 18 residues.

This chain uses TRBV20-1 with TRBJ2-5; D may be TRBD1 (6 bases). The V and J ends lost 3 bases and 0 bases respectively, with 11 bases between them. Germline V gene sequence: CDR1 DFQATT, CDR2 SNEGSKA (reference sequence). The CDR3 length is 14 residues. This CDR3 is CSASDRTYQETQYF. The CDR3 region has the DNA TGCAGTGCTAGTGACAGGACTTACCAAGAGACCCAGTACTTC.

This clonotype turned up a few times. The chain combines TRBV20-1 with TRBJ2-7; 8 nucleotides align to TRBD1. Unmatched junction bases numbered 9, after V lost 6 bases and J lost 5 bases. The germline V gene has CDR1 DFQATT and CDR2 SNEGSKA (reference sequence). The CDR3 has 13 amino acids. CDR3 in amino acids: CSAYRGSPDEQYF. DNA for the CDR3: TGCAGTGCATACAGGGGGTCCCCGGACGAGCAGTACTTC.

This clonotype was seen only a few times. The J gene is TRBJ1-5, the V gene TRBV10-3; D is unclear. V dropped 3 bases and J dropped 2 bases, with 8 bases sitting between them. Per germline, CDR1 ENHRY and CDR2 SYGVKD. The CDR3 is 14 residues long. In nucleotides, the CDR3 is TGTGCCATCAGTGATAGGGATGGCAATCAGCCCCAGCATTTT. Protein product: CAISDRDGNQPQHF.

This clonotype was counted many times. The J gene is TRBJ1-4, the V gene TRBV11-2; D remains ambiguous. CDR3 length equals 16 residues. V was clipped by 0 bases and J by 8 bases, with 16 bases between them. The germline V gene encodes CDR1 SGHAT and CDR2 FQNNGV. This CDR3 reads CASSLDSTTRGEKLFF. The CDR3 nucleotides are TGTGCCAGCAGCTTAGATAGTACCACACGAGGAGAAAAACTGTTTTTT.

This clonotype was observed a handful of times. CDR3 sequence (DNA): TGTGCCAGCAGCCTCGGGTGGCAGCGGGAGGGCCTTACCGGGGAGCTGTTTTTT. This codes for CASSLGWQREGLTGELFF. This chain uses TRBV5-5 with TRBJ2-2; 10 bases are a match to TRBD2. There are 18 residues in the CDR3. The junction had 14 bases not matched to a gene; V was cut back by 4 bases and J by 5 bases. From germline, CDR1 is SGHKS and CDR2 YYEKEE (reference sequence).

This clonotype has just a few counts. The V and J genes are TRBV24-1 and TRBJ2-5; 9 bases line up with TRBD2. CDR3 length: 15 amino acids. Germline-derived CDR1 and CDR2 are KGHDR and SFDVKD. The trim removed 4 bases at V and 0 bases at J, leaving 2 bases unmatched. CDR3 sequence reads: CATSDLAGNQETQYF. The CDR3 region has the DNA TGTGCCACCAGTGACCTAGCGGGGAACCAAGAGACCCAGTACTTC.

This clonotype was found many times. The chain uses TRBV10-3 and TRBJ1-5, with D unresolved. V lost 3 bases to trimming and J lost 6 bases, with 6 bases between them. Germline-derived CDR1 and CDR2 are ENHRY and SYGVKD. This CDR3 spans 12 amino acids. The CDR3 nucleotides read TGTGCCATCAGTGAAGAGGCTCAGCCCCAGCATTTT. Its protein product is CAISEEAQPQHF.

To note about this clonotype: It may be a read error: a sequence one base away is much more abundant. The chain has TRBV12-3 or TRBV12-4 and TRBJ1-6; D is undetermined. The CDR3 loop spans 13 amino acids. The CDR3 DNA reads as TGTGCCAGCAGGCTCCTCACAAATTCATCCCTCCACTTT. This sequence encodes CASRLLTNSSLHF.

This clonotype was seen at least ten times. The chain is built from TRBV12-3 or TRBV12-4 and TRBJ1-4, with D maybe TRBD1 (5 bases). The CDR3 spans 15 residues. V was clipped by 2 bases and J by 10 bases, with 17 bases between them. The CDR3 DNA sequence: TGTGCCAGCAGTTTATTCGAAGCCCCCGGGGGAAAACTGTTTTTT. Translated, it gives CASSLFEAPGGKLFF.

This clonotype was counted ten times or more. The chain employs TRBV20-1 and TRBJ2-5; the match to TRBD2 covers 9 bases. The CDR3 extends over 14 amino acids. The germline CDR1 and CDR2 sequences are DFQATT and SNEGSKA (reference sequence). Trimming at V came to 0 bases and at J to 6 bases, leaving 5 bases not matched to a gene. The CDR3 loop is CSAREASGTKTQYF. CDR3 bases: TGCAGTGCTAGAGAGGCTAGCGGGACGAAGACCCAGTACTTC.

Regarding this clonotype: With a much larger clone just one base away, this may be a read error. Here the CDR3 omits its conserved ending phenylalanine or tryptophan, so a read error is the likely source. This chain uses TRBV28 with TRBJ1-2; the D is unclear. The CDR3 has 13 amino acids. The germline V gene has CDR1 MDHEN and CDR2 SYDVKM. Between the trimmed V and J ends, which lost 3 bases and 6 bases, there was a span of 11 bases. CDR3 coding DNA: TGTGCCAGCAGTTTCGTATCCACAGATGGCTACACCCTC. As protein: CASSFVSTDGYTL.

This clonotype was seen a few times. The chain is built from TRBV12-3 or TRBV12-4 and TRBJ2-2; TRBD1 is a possible D gene (6 bases). Trimming pared 6 bases from V and 2 bases from J, leaving 16 bases between. There are 16 residues in the CDR3. The CDR3 region is CASRPFRDTNTGELFF. CDR3 bases: TGTGCCAGCAGACCCTTCCGGGACACAAACACCGGGGAGCTGTTTTTT.